Included here is one TCR beta chain sequence, with context. The ends were cut back, 3 bases at V and 1 base at J, with 10 bases in the middle. Germline V gene data show CDR1 as SGHTA and CDR2 as FQGTGA. CDR3 size: 14 residues. Using immunoSEQ multiplex PCR, the repertoire was profiled, and TCRdb retains in-frame clones only, with some absent. In the table there are 1,400,000 or so clones, approximately 98.5% of which are singletons. Healthy HIV-negative adults without recent acute infections or vaccinations served as donors. This sample was included in a study of shared clonotypes between healthy human individuals. About the study: The donor group consisted of a couple of women and a few men, aged 18 to 49.

The sequenced sample consisted of naive CD4+ T cells sorted from blood. Subset defined: CD45RA+ positively selected. The TCR was taken from a man aged 25 to 45 in good health. This sequence joins TRBV7-3 and TRBJ2-7; TRBD2 is a possible D gene (5 bases). The CDR3 sequence: CASSFTRDSYEQYF. The CDR3, as DNA: TGTGCCAGCAGCTTTACTAGGGATTCCTACGAGCAGTACTTC.